A selection of T cell receptor beta chains follows, all from one sample in a study of T cell responses to AZD1222 COVID-19 vaccine. Only in-frame clones appear in the TCRdb table, and some are missing; sequencing was by immunoSEQ multiplex PCR. The sample has roughly 100,000 clones; around nine tenths are singletons. Sequenced material: peripheral blood, taken on day 0 of AZD1222 vaccination. The origin of the receptors is an adult in good health. The CDR3 runs from the conserved cysteine through the conserved F or W. A D gene is named only where the DNA matches it firmly. The size entry is marked missing in some rows and otherwise reads once, few, many or a size class.

v_gene,j_gene,len,abundance,d_gene,CDR3aa,CDR3nt
TRBV19,TRBJ1-5,13,-,-,CASREASNQPQHF,TGTGCCAGCCGGGAGGCGAGCAATCAGCCCCAGCATTTT
TRBV28,TRBJ1-5,13,-,-,CASRPATGQPQHF,TGTGCCAGCAGACCCGCGACCGGTCAGCCCCAGCATTTT
TRBV13,TRBJ1-3,18,-,-,CASSSALASGESGNTIYF,TGTGCCAGCAGCAGCGCCCTCGCCTCGGGGGAGAGTGGAAACACCATATATTTT
TRBV5-1,TRBJ1-1,14,-,TRBD1,CASSSQGAGTEAFF,TGCGCCAGCAGCTCCCAGGGGGCGGGCACTGAAGCTTTCTTT
TRBV7-9,TRBJ1-2,13,few,-,CASSLEGRYGYTF,TGTGCCAGCAGCTTAGAGGGCCGCTATGGCTACACCTTC
TRBV7-2,TRBJ2-1,17,-,TRBD2,CASSTRLAGGSYNEQFF,TGTGCCAGCAGCACTCGACTAGCGGGGGGGTCGTACAATGAGCAGTTCTTC
TRBV10-3,TRBJ2-3,14,-,TRBD1,CAAREGQATDTQYF,TGTGCCGCACGGGAAGGACAGGCCACAGATACGCAGTATTTT
TRBV7-9,TRBJ2-7,14,-,-,CASSLAGVAYEQYF,TGTGCCAGCAGCTTAGCAGGGGTAGCCTACGAGCAGTACTTC
TRBV7-9,TRBJ1-3,16,-,-,CASSQVATPRGDTIYF,TGTGCCAGCAGCCAAGTTGCGACTCCCCGGGGGGACACCATATATTTT
TRBV7-2,TRBJ2-7,15,-,TRBD2,CASSPQGGGAYEQYF,TGTGCCAGCAGCCCTCAAGGCGGGGGGGCCTACGAGCAGTACTTC
TRBV5-4,TRBJ1-5,14,-,-,CASSPAGSNQPQHF,TGTGCCAGCAGCCCGGCCGGGAGCAATCAGCCCCAGCATTTT
TRBV28,TRBJ1-5,12,few,-,CASSSGIQPQHF,TGTGCCAGCAGTTCAGGGATCCAGCCCCAGCATTTT
TRBV3-1/TRBV3-2,TRBJ1-2,15,-,TRBD1,CASSQEGTDPYGYTF,TGTGCCAGCAGCCAAGAAGGGACAGACCCCTATGGCTACACCTTC
TRBV20-1,TRBJ2-7,11,few,-,CSARIAGEQYF,TGCAGTGCTAGAATTGCGGGCGAGCAGTACTTC
TRBV19,TRBJ2-7,15,-,TRBD2,CASSMYAGGTYEQYF,TGTGCCAGTAGTATGTACGCGGGGGGAACCTACGAGCAGTACTTC
TRBV28,TRBJ2-7,12,-,-,CASSWTGYEQYF,TGTGCCAGCAGTTGGACGGGCTACGAGCAGTACTTC
TRBV6-2/TRBV6-3,TRBJ2-7,18,-,TRBD1,CASSYSTSGQPLGYEQYF,TGTGCCAGCAGTTACTCGACTTCGGGACAGCCGCTCGGTTACGAGCAGTACTTC
TRBV6-1,TRBJ2-7,14,-,-,CASSESTNSYEQYF,TGTGCCAGCAGTGAATCGACAAATTCCTACGAGCAGTACTTC
TRBV10-2,TRBJ2-2,13,-,-,CASWLRESGELFF,TGCGCCAGTTGGCTCAGGGAGTCCGGGGAGCTGTTTTTT
TRBV13,TRBJ2-7,15,-,TRBD1,CASSLGTGGEYEQYF,TGTGCCAGCAGCTTAGGGACAGGGGGGGAATACGAGCAGTACTTC
TRBV6-5,TRBJ1-3,14,-,-,CASTSGSSGNTIYF,TGTGCCAGCACTTCGGGGAGCTCTGGAAACACCATATATTTT
TRBV7-3,TRBJ2-2,14,-,-,CASSPLGGTGELFF,TGTGCCAGCAGCCCCCTTGGGGGCACCGGGGAGCTGTTTTTT
TRBV30,TRBJ2-7,12,-,-,CAWSRGSNEQYF,TGTGCCTGGAGTCGTGGGTCGAACGAGCAGTACTTC
TRBV19,TRBJ2-3,15,-,-,CASSELGGSTDTQYF,TGTGCCAGTAGTGAACTAGGGGGGAGCACAGATACGCAGTATTTT
TRBV7-9,TRBJ1-5,14,-,-,CASSLGDTNQPQHF,TGTGCCAGCAGCTTAGGGGACACCAATCAGCCCCAGCATTTT
TRBV6-1,TRBJ1-6,14,once,-,CASSDGQTSSPLHF,TGTGCCAGCAGTGACGGGCAGACGAGTTCACCCCTCCACTTT
TRBV18,TRBJ2-7,15,once,TRBD1,CASSTPGQGPYEQYF,TGTGCCAGCTCAACTCCGGGACAGGGTCCCTACGAGCAGTACTTC
TRBV5-1,TRBJ1-1,13,-,-,CASSLDPNTEAFF,TGCGCCAGCAGCTTGGACCCGAACACTGAAGCTTTCTTT
TRBV7-3,TRBJ1-1,15,-,TRBD1,CASSPQQGLGTEAFF,TGTGCCAGCAGCCCGCAACAGGGGTTGGGCACTGAAGCTTTCTTT
TRBV7-9,TRBJ2-1,13,-,-,CASARDNYNEQFF,TGTGCCAGCGCCCGGGACAACTACAATGAGCAGTTCTTC
TRBV30,TRBJ1-1,13,-,-,CAGGDLTSTEAFF,TGTGCCGGAGGGGACCTGACCTCCACTGAAGCTTTCTTT
TRBV5-1,TRBJ1-4,14,-,-,CASSLEGFEEKLFF,TGCGCCAGCAGCTTGGAAGGGTTCGAGGAAAAACTGTTTTTT
TRBV6-2/TRBV6-3,TRBJ2-5,12,-,TRBD1,CASSSSGGTQYF,TGTGCCAGCAGTTCCTCAGGGGGGACCCAGTACTTC
TRBV19,TRBJ2-1,15,-,-,CASKMEGLPENEQFF,TGTGCCAGTAAGATGGAGGGTCTCCCGGAGAATGAGCAGTTCTTC
TRBV7-2,TRBJ1-5,15,-,-,CASSLDRGRGQPQHF,TGTGCCAGCAGCTTAGATCGGGGCAGGGGTCAGCCCCAGCATTTT
TRBV28,TRBJ1-6,19,-,-,CASSLKVHRLGLMGSPLHF,TGTGCCAGCAGTTTAAAAGTGCACAGATTAGGCTTAATGGGATCACCCCTCCACTTT
TRBV7-9,TRBJ2-7,13,-,-,CASSLGMNYEQYF,TGTGCCAGCAGCTTGGGGATGAATTACGAGCAGTACTTC
TRBV2,TRBJ2-1,14,-,TRBD1,CASRRGQGYNEQFF,TGTGCCAGCAGGAGGGGACAGGGCTACAATGAGCAGTTCTTC
TRBV10-3,TRBJ2-1,11,-,-,CAISVVDEQFF,TGTGCCATCAGTGTGGTAGACGAGCAGTTCTTC
TRBV5-6,TRBJ1-1,14,-,-,CASTSCGDNTEAFF,TGTGCCAGCACTTCCTGCGGGGATAACACTGAAGCTTTCTTT
TRBV5-1,TRBJ1-3,15,-,-,CASSLNPSSGNTIYF,TGCGCCAGCAGCTTAAATCCGAGCTCTGGAAACACCATATATTTT
TRBV18,TRBJ2-7,13,-,TRBD1,CASSPRQGDEQYF,TGTGCCAGCTCACCTCGACAGGGGGACGAGCAGTACTTC
TRBV15,TRBJ2-7,15,-,-,CATSSTPGSLAEQYF,TGTGCCACCAGCAGCACTCCGGGCTCCTTGGCCGAGCAGTACTTC
TRBV11-3,TRBJ1-1,14,-,-,CASSLSGTNTEAFF,TGTGCCAGCAGCTTATCCGGGACGAACACTGAAGCTTTCTTT
TRBV4-3,TRBJ1-1,17,-,-,CASSQENTGRRDTEAFF,TGCGCCAGCAGCCAAGAGAACACGGGCCGTCGGGACACTGAAGCTTTCTTT
TRBV30,TRBJ2-2,14,-,TRBD2,CAWRLAGRAGELFF,TGTGCCTGGAGACTAGCGGGAAGAGCCGGGGAGCTGTTTTTT
TRBV7-2,TRBJ2-5,14,-,-,CASSFYGGQETQYF,TGTGCCAGCAGCTTCTATGGGGGGCAGGAGACCCAGTACTTC
TRBV27,TRBJ1-5,19,-,-,CASSRNIGTKLYSNQPQHF,TGTGCCAGCTCTAGGAACATCGGGACAAAGCTTTATAGCAATCAGCCCCAGCATTTT
TRBV6-2/TRBV6-3,TRBJ2-1,15,-,TRBD1,CASSGGGTGVNEQFF,TGTGCCAGCAGTGGGGGCGGGACAGGGGTTAATGAGCAGTTCTTC
TRBV28,TRBJ1-5,17,-,TRBD1,CASSLSPGQGAFGPQHF,TGTGCCAGCAGTTTAAGTCCGGGACAGGGGGCCTTTGGGCCCCAGCATTTT
TRBV7-9,TRBJ2-1,14,-,-,CASSLPAGADEQFF,TGTGCCAGCAGCTTACCAGCGGGTGCGGATGAGCAGTTCTTC
TRBV7-7,TRBJ2-1,13,-,-,CASSLAIWNEQFF,TGTGCTAGCAGCTTAGCTATCTGGAATGAGCAGTTCTTC
TRBV7-2,TRBJ2-2,19,-,TRBD2,CASSPRGTSGIDSTGELFF,TGTGCCAGCAGCCCTAGAGGGACTAGCGGGATCGACTCCACCGGGGAGCTGTTTTTT
TRBV24-1,TRBJ2-3,16,-,TRBD2,CATSDLKRDNTDTQYF,TGTGCCACCAGTGATTTAAAGCGGGATAATACAGATACGCAGTATTTT